A selection of T cell receptor beta chains follows, all from one sample in a study of blood T cell repertoires in COVID-19. TCRdb keeps only in-frame clones here, not all; method: immunoSEQ multiplex PCR. The sample shows roughly 240,000 clones, approximately 89% of them seen only once. Sequenced input: peripheral blood. These receptors were obtained from an older woman who had recovered from COVID-19. The CDR3 runs from the conserved cysteine through the conserved F or W. D genes are given only for firm matches. Clone size appears in some rows only: once, few, many, or a class for an expanded clone.

DNA: TGCGCCAGCAGCAGCCTAGCGGGGGAGGAGACCCAGTACTTC; CDR3: CASSSLAGEETQYF; V: TRBV10-1; J: TRBJ2-5; size: .; D: TRBD2
DNA: TGTGCCACACTCCGGGACAGAAATCAGCCCCAGCATTTT; CDR3: CATLRDRNQPQHF; V: TRBV2; J: TRBJ1-5; size: .; D: TRBD1
DNA: TGTGCCAGCAGCCAAGGGACAGGGGGCGCGGAGACCCAGTACTTC; CDR3: CASSQGTGGAETQYF; V: TRBV3-1/TRBV3-2; J: TRBJ2-5; size: .; D: TRBD1
DNA: TGTGCCAGCAGTCCCCAACCGGGTCAGCCCCAGCATTTT; CDR3: CASSPQPGQPQHF; V: TRBV9; J: TRBJ1-5; size: .; D: .
DNA: TGTGCCAGCAGCCTGGGGGCCCTACGAGGGGGAACTTCACCCCTCCACTTT; CDR3: CASSLGALRGGTSPLHF; V: TRBV7-2; J: TRBJ1-6; size: few; D: .
DNA: TGTGCCAGCAGTTCTCTGGGACTCACGGGCGCTCTCGGTACGCAGTATTTT; CDR3: CASSSLGLTGALGTQYF; V: TRBV28; J: TRBJ2-3; size: .; D: .
DNA: TGCGCCAGCAGCCCGTCGGCTGGAGGTCCCCAGTACTTC; CDR3: CASSPSAGGPQYF; V: TRBV5-1; J: TRBJ2-7; size: .; D: .
DNA: TGTGCCAGCAGCTTGGAAATGTGGGCGTATAGCAATCAGCCCCAGCATTTT; CDR3: CASSLEMWAYSNQPQHF; V: TRBV5-4; J: TRBJ1-5; size: .; D: .
DNA: TGTGCCAGCAGCTCCCAGGACTATGGCTACACCTTC; CDR3: CASSSQDYGYTF; V: TRBV7-8; J: TRBJ1-2; size: .; D: .
DNA: TGCGCCAGCAGTACGACAGCATACGAGCAGTACTTC; CDR3: CASSTTAYEQYF; V: TRBV10-2; J: TRBJ2-7; size: .; D: .
DNA: TGTGCCAGCAGTGAAGAGGAGCCCCTTCCCCAGCATTTT; CDR3: CASSEEEPLPQHF; V: TRBV2; J: TRBJ1-5; size: .; D: .
DNA: TGTGCCAGTAGTATTACCGGGGGCCAAGAGACCCAGTACTTC; CDR3: CASSITGGQETQYF; V: TRBV19; J: TRBJ2-5; size: .; D: .
DNA: TGTGCCAGCAGATACCAGGGGTTAGTTGAAGCTTTCTTT; CDR3: CASRYQGLVEAFF; V: TRBV12-3/TRBV12-4; J: TRBJ1-1; size: few; D: .
DNA: TGCGCCAGCAGCCTGGGACATACTAATGAAAAACTGTTTTTT; CDR3: CASSLGHTNEKLFF; V: TRBV5-1; J: TRBJ1-4; size: .; D: .
DNA: TGCGCCAGCAGTCGACAGACAGGGGGCATAAGCTCCTACGAGCAGTACTTC; CDR3: CASSRQTGGISSYEQYF; V: TRBV5-1; J: TRBJ2-7; size: .; D: TRBD1
DNA: TGCGCCAGCAGCTTGGCGGGGGTTCGAACCGGGGAGCTGTTTTTT; CDR3: CASSLAGVRTGELFF; V: TRBV5-1; J: TRBJ2-2; size: .; D: .